This TCR beta chain was recovered during a study of T cells in Graves' hyperthyroidism and ophthalmopathy. Concerning this clonotype: A much larger clone lies a single base off, so this may be a read error.

What was amplified from RNA transcripts were TCR beta CDR3 regions. TCR CDR3 underwent first-round RT-PCR with the HTBI primer set. TCRdb passed the multiplex PCR reads through MiXCR, listing each CDR3 protein once. Among roughly 500,000 distinct CDR3 sequences, more than 11% were seen once, and the ten largest hold almost 6%. CDR3 length: 14 residues. Germline CDR1 and CDR2: SGDLS and YYNGEE. The rearrangement joins TRBV9 to TRBJ2-3; a weak D match, TRBD1 (6 bases). The specimen was blood. The TCR was taken from a woman aged 30 to 39 with Graves' hyperthyroidism that later progressed to Graves' ophthalmopathy. This CDR3 reads CVSSVEEGVDTQYF. The DNA of the CDR3 is TGTGTCAGCAGCGTAGAAGAGGGGGTAGATACGCAGTATTTT.